The 13 T cell receptor beta chains below were found in one sample sequenced in a study of blood T cell repertoires in COVID-19. The data were produced by immunoSEQ multiplex PCR, yet TCRdb's version contains in-frame clones alone and is incomplete. Of under 250,000 clones in the sample, around 83% are singletons; the top ten hold roughly 8.2%. Sequences were obtained from peripheral blood. Source of these receptors: a woman aged 45-60 years with acute or convalescent COVID-19.

V and J are TRBV19 and TRBJ1-3; 9 bases agree with TRBD1. The CDR3 runs 14 residues. Per germline, CDR1 LNHDA and CDR2 SQIVND (reference sequence). V was clipped by 5 bases and J by 2 bases; unmatched bases: 1. CDR3 in amino acids: CASSRQGAGNTIYF. The DNA for the CDR3 is TGTGCCAGTAGTCGACAGGGGGCTGGAAACACCATATATTTT. The whole variable domain, filled in from reference TRBV19 and TRBJ1-3, reads DGGITQSPKYLFRKEGQNVTLSCEQNLNHDAMYWYRQDPGQGLRLIYYSQIVNDFQKGDIAEGYSVSREKKESFPLTVTSAQKNPTAFYLCASSRQGAGNTIYFGEGSWLTVV.

The chain couples TRBV30 to TRBJ1-1; D possibly corresponds to TRBD1 (5 bases). The CDR3 consists of 12 residues. The ends were cut back, 6 bases at V and 3 bases at J, with 11 bases in the middle. The germline V gene has CDR1 GTSNPN and CDR2 SVGIG (reference sequence). The CDR3 loop reads CACGTPYTEAFF. CDR3 nucleotides: TGTGCCTGCGGGACTCCATACACTGAAGCTTTCTTT.

This chain connects TRBV5-1 to TRBJ1-1, with a weak D call TRBD1 (5 bases). The V end was cut by 2 bases, the J end by 4 bases, with 15 bases between. Germline V gives CDR1 SGHRS, CDR2 YFSETQ. CDR3 length: 15 amino acids. This chain's CDR3 is CASSLGHYASTEAFF. The DNA for the CDR3 is TGCGCCAGCAGCTTAGGACACTACGCGAGCACTGAAGCTTTCTTT.

The J gene is TRBJ2-3, the V gene TRBV24-1; TRBD2 aligns across 10 bases. V lost 9 bases and J lost 2; bases outside the gene matches: 7. CDR3 size: 15 residues. Germline loops: CDR1 KGHDR, CDR2 SFDVKD. The CDR3 DNA is TGTGCCACCGCCTCCACTAGCGGGAACACAGATACGCAGTATTTT. As protein: CATASTSGNTDTQYF.

The chain links TRBV27 to TRBJ1-4, with D tentatively TRBD1 (5 bases). The CDR3 runs to 12 residues. V was shortened by 8 bases and J by 8 bases, with 12 bases between the two germline ends. Germline CDR1 reads MNHEY; CDR2 reads SMNVEV (reference sequence). CDR3: CASAGWGEKLFF. As DNA, the CDR3 is TGTGCCAGCGCCGGGTGGGGCGAAAAACTGTTTTTT.

This chain joins TRBV6-5 and TRBJ1-3, with D hard to call. This CDR3 region has 14 residues. V lost 0 bases and J 5 bases, leaving 8 bases between the germline ends. The germline CDR1 and CDR2 sequences are MNHEY and SVGAGI. CDR3 in amino acids: CASSYSRQRNTIYF. The DNA of the CDR3 is TGTGCCAGCAGTTACTCGAGGCAGCGAAACACCATATATTTT.

This clone was seen a handful of times. This chain uses TRBV20-1 with TRBJ1-1, with D possibly TRBD1 on 5 matching bases. The germline V and J ends were trimmed by 3 bases and 7 bases, with 21 bases remaining between them. CDR3 length equals 15 residues. CDR1 and CDR2 (germline): DFQATT, SNEGSKA (reference sequence). CDR3 amino acids: CSASSTDYVGGEAFF. CDR3 DNA sequence: TGCAGTGCTAGTAGCACAGACTACGTGGGGGGTGAAGCTTTCTTT.

This chain joins TRBV15 and TRBJ1-3, with D possibly TRBD1 on 5 matching bases. Trimming removed 4 bases at V and 7 bases at J, with 11 bases between. In germline, CDR1 is LNHNV, CDR2 YYDKDF (reference sequence). The CDR3 is 13 amino acids. The DNA for the CDR3 is TGTGCCACCAGCACCCAGGGTGGCAACACCATATATTTT. Protein product: CATSTQGGNTIYF.

This clone has only a few counts. V gene TRBV4-2 combines with J gene TRBJ2-7, with 10 positions matching TRBD2. CDR1 and CDR2 from the germline V gene are LGHNA and YNFKEQ. V lost 1 base to trimming and J lost 7 bases; unmatched junction nucleotides: 10. The CDR3 contains 16 residues. In DNA form, the CDR3 reads TGTGCCAGCAGCCAAGTGTCGACTAGCGGGCTACTGGAGCAGTACTTC. This gives the protein CASSQVSTSGLLEQYF.

The rearrangement uses TRBV19 and TRBJ1-1; 8 nucleotides agree with TRBD1. The ends lost 7 bases at V and 1 base at J; junction bases unmatched: 8. CDR1 is LNHDA, CDR2 SQIVND, per germline (reference sequence). This CDR3 contains 15 residues. CDR3: CASTNPGTGNTEAFF. The CDR3 nucleotides are TGTGCCAGTACTAACCCCGGGACAGGGAACACTGAAGCTTTCTTT.

The rearrangement joins TRBV9 to TRBJ2-3; 10 bases fit TRBD2. V was clipped by 3 bases and J by 4 bases; unmatched bases: 5. The CDR3 totals 15 residues. Germline values: CDR1 SGDLS, CDR2 YYNGEE. The CDR3 DNA follows: TGTGCCAGCAGCGCTAGCGGGAGAGGAGCAGATACGCAGTATTTT. It translates to CASSASGRGADTQYF.

The chain is built from TRBV5-1 and TRBJ2-7, with 10 bases fitting TRBD1. The germline CDR1 and CDR2 sequences are SGHRS and YFSETQ. Germline trimming cut 1 base from V and 2 bases from J; bases unmatched to any gene: 3. The CDR3 has 15 amino acids. The CDR3, as DNA: TGCGCCAGCAGCTTGAGTGGGACAGGGGCCTACGAGCAGTACTTC. This encodes CASSLSGTGAYEQYF.

This clone was picked up one time. The chain's CDR3 is CASSIRAGNPHEQYF. The CDR3 nucleotides read TGTGCCAGTAGTATACGAGCGGGAAATCCCCACGAGCAGTACTTC. This chain uses TRBV19 with TRBJ2-7; 7 nucleotides align to TRBD2. Germline CDR1 and CDR2: LNHDA and SQIVND (reference sequence). V shed 2 bases and J 5 bases; nucleotides not matched to a gene: 9. The CDR3 totals 15 residues.